This is a list of T cell receptor beta chains from one sample in a study of CD8 T cells in ankylosing spondylitis. TCRdb recomputed calls from the 5' RACE reads with MiXCR, one row per CDR3 protein. The repertoire has about 240,000 distinct CDR3 sequences, about 9.1% of them found once; the top ten carry about 6.5%. The sequenced sample consisted of blood, either unsorted or a sorted T cell fraction (not recorded which). The receptors here all came from a male donor with ankylosing spondylitis or in good health (not recorded which). Each CDR3 is given with its conserved first and last residue. The D gene is left open where the match is weak. For some rows the clone size is stated as once, few or many, or as a class when expanded; others skip it.

NA	NA	TRBV12-3/TRBV12-4	TRBJ2-3	CASRDPTDTQYF	TGTGCCAGCAGGGACCCCACAGATACGCAGTATTTT
NA	NA	TRBV6-6	TRBJ2-5	CATLLQETQYF	TGTGCCACCCTATTACAAGAGACCCAGTACTTC
TRBD2	many	TRBV20-1	TRBJ2-2	CSATVGTKSGELFF	TGCAGTGCTACCGTCGGGACTAAATCCGGGGAGCTGTTTTTT
NA	NA	TRBV28	TRBJ2-2	CASSREGSNTGELFF	TGTGCCAGCAGTCGCGAGGGGTCGAACACCGGGGAGCTGTTTTTT
NA	NA	TRBV4-3	TRBJ1-6	CASSQGVPGTDSPLHF	TGCGCCAGCAGCCAAGGGGTCCCAGGGACGGATTCACCCCTCCACTTT
NA	many	TRBV7-9	TRBJ2-1	CASSLNRDEQFF	TGTGCCAGCAGCTTAAATCGGGATGAGCAGTTCTTC
NA	many	TRBV6-5	TRBJ1-3	CASSYPDTDPGNTIYF	TGTGCCAGCAGTTACCCGGACACGGACCCGGGAAACACCATATATTTT
NA	many	TRBV5-1	TRBJ2-3	CASSLIQDTQYF	TGCGCCAGCAGCTTGATCCAGGATACGCAGTATTTT
TRBD1	NA	TRBV15	TRBJ1-6	CATSRTGEGGSPLHF	TGTGCCACCAGCCGGACAGGGGAAGGGGGCTCACCCCTCCACTTT
NA	many	TRBV12-3/TRBV12-4	TRBJ1-2	CASSLDNYYGYTF	TGTGCCAGCAGCCTCGACAACTACTATGGCTACACCTTC
NA	many	TRBV7-2	TRBJ1-6	CASSSGGGQRYSPLHF	TGTGCCAGCAGCTCCGGCGGCGGACAGAGATATTCACCCCTCCACTTT
NA	many	TRBV20-1	TRBJ1-3	CSASTSGNTIYF	TGCAGTGCGAGCACCTCTGGAAACACCATATATTTT
TRBD1	many	TRBV29-1	TRBJ2-5	CSVDGSKGAETQYF	TGCAGCGTCGACGGCTCTAAGGGGGCAGAGACCCAGTACTTC
NA	many	TRBV20-1	TRBJ2-1	CSARDGGQHSYNEQFF	TGCAGTGCTAGAGATGGCGGACAGCATTCCTACAATGAGCAGTTCTTC
NA	many	TRBV7-9	TRBJ2-2	CASSPPVWELFF	TGTGCCAGCAGCCCGCCCGTTTGGGAGCTGTTTTTT
TRBD2	many	TRBV7-3	TRBJ2-3	CASSLLGLPADTQYF	TGTGCCAGCAGCTTGTTGGGACTACCCGCAGATACGCAGTATTTT
TRBD2	many	TRBV5-1	TRBJ2-1	CASSLALLSGGGNEQFF	TGCGCCAGCAGCTTGGCTCTTCTTAGCGGGGGGGGCAATGAGCAGTTCTTC
NA	many	TRBV10-2	TRBJ2-7	CASSESVLSYEQYF	TGCGCCAGCAGTGAGTCTGTACTCTCCTACGAGCAGTACTTC
NA	few	TRBV11-2	TRBJ2-5	CASSLEGRGQGETQYF	TGTGCCAGCAGCTTAGAAGGTAGAGGACAAGGAGAGACCCAGTACTTC
TRBD1	many	TRBV20-1	TRBJ1-2	CSARETGGGYTF	TGCAGTGCTAGAGAGACAGGGGGAGGCTACACCTTC
NA	many	TRBV12-3/TRBV12-4	TRBJ2-3	CASILGVGGADTQYF	TGTGCCAGCATTCTCGGTGTGGGTGGTGCAGATACGCAGTATTTT
NA	many	TRBV14	TRBJ1-1	CASSQGPRNTEAFF	TGTGCCAGCAGCCAAGGGCCGCGGAACACTGAAGCTTTCTTT
TRBD1	many	TRBV20-1	TRBJ1-6	CSAPDRDNSPLHF	TGCAGTGCCCCCGACAGGGATAATTCACCCCTCCACTTT
TRBD2	many	TRBV20-1	TRBJ2-5	CSAPSGGARETQYF	TGCAGTGCACCTAGCGGGGGGGCGCGGGAGACCCAGTACTTC
TRBD1	many	TRBV5-1	TRBJ1-2	CASSFSDRNGYTF	TGCGCCAGCAGCTTTTCGGACAGGAATGGCTACACCTTC
TRBD1	many	TRBV5-1	TRBJ1-6	CASSLVQGASPLHF	TGCGCCAGCAGCTTGGTTCAGGGGGCTTCACCCCTCCACTTT
NA	few	TRBV7-2	TRBJ2-7	CASSLSVRGFHEQYF	TGTGCCAGCAGCTTATCTGTCAGGGGATTCCACGAGCAGTACTTC
TRBD1	many	TRBV7-9	TRBJ1-4	CASSPGTGGDEKLFF	TGTGCCAGCAGCCCCGGGACAGGTGGGGATGAAAAACTGTTTTTT
NA	many	TRBV29-1	TRBJ2-5	CSVDGGNLAQYF	TGCAGCGTTGATGGCGGCAATTTAGCCCAGTACTTC
TRBD2	NA	TRBV7-3	TRBJ2-1	CASSSYTSGGSYSEQFF	TGTGCCAGCAGCTCCTATACTAGCGGGGGTTCCTACAGTGAGCAGTTCTTC
NA	many	TRBV6-1	TRBJ2-3	CASSELRGATDTQYF	TGTGCCAGCAGTGAACTTAGGGGAGCCACAGATACGCAGTATTTT
TRBD1	few	TRBV27	TRBJ2-5	CASSLLTRTGQETQYF	TGTGCCAGCAGCCTTCTCACCCGGACAGGGCAAGAGACCCAGTACTTC
NA	few	TRBV15	TRBJ2-7	CATSRRVGSTTYEQYF	TGTGCCACCAGCAGAAGGGTCGGGAGTACCACGTACGAGCAGTACTTC